This T cell receptor beta chain was recorded in a study of T cells in Graves' hyperthyroidism and ophthalmopathy. Study findings and constraints: Separating ophthalmopathy from stable hyperthyroidism was achieved by a 13 V-J model. Most clonotypes that expanded in the thyroid above 0.001 also showed up in blood.

RNA transcripts gave rise to amplified TCR beta CDR3 regions. With the HTBI primer set, the TCR CDR3 went through a first round of RT-PCR. TCRdb redid the calling of the multiplex PCR reads with MiXCR, one entry per CDR3 protein. The repertoire has fewer than 650,000 distinct CDR3 sequences, over 35% of them found once; the top ten carry 44%. This clonotype was counted between two and nine times. Its antigen is currently unknown. Lactation, pregnancy, other autoimmune disease or uncontrolled infection excluded patients. Orbital computed tomography and thyroid ultrasound, together with serum TRAb and thyroxine and clinical symptoms, were used for diagnoses. Germline assignment: CDR1 ENHRY and CDR2 SYGVKD. V was pared by 3 bases and J by 4 bases, with 9 bases between. The length of the CDR3 is 14 residues.

Source material: peripheral blood or thyroid tissue (not recorded which). This receptor was obtained from an adult woman with Graves' disease, either hyperthyroidism or ophthalmopathy (not recorded which). This chain connects TRBV10-3 to TRBJ2-2; D gene uncertain. CDR3 DNA: TGTGCCATCAGTGATAGTTTGCGCACCGGGGAGCTGTTTTTT. It encodes CAISDSLRTGELFF.